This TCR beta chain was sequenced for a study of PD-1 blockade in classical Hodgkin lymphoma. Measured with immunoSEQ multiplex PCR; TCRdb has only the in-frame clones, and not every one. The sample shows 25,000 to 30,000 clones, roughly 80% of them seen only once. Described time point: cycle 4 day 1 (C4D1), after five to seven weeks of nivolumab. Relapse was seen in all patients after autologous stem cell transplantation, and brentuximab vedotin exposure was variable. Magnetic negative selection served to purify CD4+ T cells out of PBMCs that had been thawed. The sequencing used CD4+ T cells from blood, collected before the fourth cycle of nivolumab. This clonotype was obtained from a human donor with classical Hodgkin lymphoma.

CDR3 sequence: CASSLVTGRGTGELFF. CDR3 DNA: TGTGCCAGCAGCTTAGTGACAGGTAGAGGAACCGGGGAGCTGTTTTTT. V is TRBV7-9 and J is TRBJ2-2; D is perhaps TRBD1 (6 bases). CDR3 length equals 16 residues. Germline CDR1 is SEHNR and CDR2 is FQNEAQ (reference sequence). V was pared by 1 base and J by 5 bases, with 14 bases between. Full variable domain (remainder filled in from reference TRBV7-9 and TRBJ2-2): DTGVSQNPRHKITKRGQNVTFRCDPISEHNRLYWYRQTLGQGPEFLTYFQNEAQLEKSRLLSDRFSAERPKGSFSTLEIQRTEQGDSAMYLCASSLVTGRGTGELFFGEGSRLTVL.